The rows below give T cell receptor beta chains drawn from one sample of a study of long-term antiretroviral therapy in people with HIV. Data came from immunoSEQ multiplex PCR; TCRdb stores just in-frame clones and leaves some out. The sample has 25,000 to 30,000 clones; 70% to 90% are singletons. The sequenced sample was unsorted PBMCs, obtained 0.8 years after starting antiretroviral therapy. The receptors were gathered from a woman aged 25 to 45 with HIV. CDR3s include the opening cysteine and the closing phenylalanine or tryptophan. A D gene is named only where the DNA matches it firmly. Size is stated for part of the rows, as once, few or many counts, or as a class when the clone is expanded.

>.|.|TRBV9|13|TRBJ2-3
TGTGCCAGCAGCCCCGTAGAGACAGATACGCAGTATTTT
CASSPVETDTQYF
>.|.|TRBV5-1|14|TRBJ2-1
TGCGCCAGCAGAGTCAGGGACGCCTACAATGAGCAGTTCTTC
CASRVRDAYNEQFF
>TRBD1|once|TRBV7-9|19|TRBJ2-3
TGTGCCAGCAGCCACCTAGACGGGACAGGGTCAACTAGCACAGATACGCAGTATTTT
CASSHLDGTGSTSTDTQYF
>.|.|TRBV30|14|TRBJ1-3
TGTGCCTGGAGACTGATAGGCTCTGGAAACACCATATATTTT
CAWRLIGSGNTIYF
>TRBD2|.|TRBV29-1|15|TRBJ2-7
TGCAGCGCCCAAACCCACGGGGGAGGGTCCTACGAGCAGTACTTC
CSAQTHGGGSYEQYF
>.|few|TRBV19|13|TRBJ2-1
TGTGCCAGTAGTATAGGCCGCTACAATGAGCAGTTCTTC
CASSIGRYNEQFF
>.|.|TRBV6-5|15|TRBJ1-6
TGTGCCAGCAGTTACTCTCCCTCTTTCGACTCACCCCTCCACTTT
CASSYSPSFDSPLHF
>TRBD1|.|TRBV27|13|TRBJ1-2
TGTGCCAGCAGCCCAGACAGGGACTATGGCTACACCTTC
CASSPDRDYGYTF
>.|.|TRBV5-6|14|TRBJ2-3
TGTGCCAGCAGCTTCGGAGGGGCCACAGATACGCAGTATTTT
CASSFGGATDTQYF
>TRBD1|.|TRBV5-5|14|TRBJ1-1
TGTGCCAGCAGCTTAATACAGGGGGTGAGGGAAGCTTTCTTT
CASSLIQGVREAFF
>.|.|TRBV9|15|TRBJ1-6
TGTGCCAGCAGCGTAGGGCAGGGGTGGAATTCACCCCTCCACTTT
CASSVGQGWNSPLHF
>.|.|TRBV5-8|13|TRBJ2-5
TGTGCCAGTCCACAGGGTTCATCGGAGACCCAGTACTTC
CASPQGSSETQYF
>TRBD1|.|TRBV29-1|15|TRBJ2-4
TGCAGCGTCAGGGGACAGTTCGTAGCCAAAAACATTCAGTACTTC
CSVRGQFVAKNIQYF